The rows below give T cell receptor beta chains drawn from one sample of a study of T cell responses to AZD1222 COVID-19 vaccine. Generated by immunoSEQ multiplex PCR, the TCRdb table keeps only in-frame clones and is missing some. In the table there are under 110,000 clones, approximately 90% of which are singletons. This specimen consisted of peripheral blood, obtained on day 0 of AZD1222 vaccination. The receptor source for this set is an adult in good health. Each CDR3 is given with its conserved first and last residue.

v_call,j_call,cdr3_aa
TRBV20-1,TRBJ1-4,CSASAAAEKLFF
TRBV5-6,TRBJ2-3,CASSKVGGDTQYF
TRBV10-3,TRBJ2-3,CAIARLAGGSDTQYF
TRBV4-1,TRBJ1-1,CASSPRPNEGGMNTEAFF
TRBV4-1,TRBJ1-1,CASSQGPNTEAFF
TRBV13,TRBJ2-6,CASSAQGSGANVLTF
TRBV3-1/TRBV3-2,TRBJ2-5,CASSRNPGLETQYF
TRBV28,TRBJ1-2,CASSLVVDREVSGYTF
TRBV19,TRBJ1-1,CASTNRRGRGAFF
TRBV27,TRBJ2-5,CASSPRGGEETQYF
TRBV28,TRBJ2-2,CASSSGGAPNTGELFF
TRBV10-3,TRBJ1-4,CAISAHTGEREEKLFF
TRBV5-8,TRBJ1-4,CASSFSQGALKLFF
TRBV6-1,TRBJ1-1,CASSEVGVPNTEAFF
TRBV7-9,TRBJ2-1,CASSPRASGGARSYNEQFF
TRBV2,TRBJ2-7,CASSEGHSYEQYF
TRBV28,TRBJ1-4,CASSLWSGGSNEKLFF
TRBV7-9,TRBJ1-3,CASSLTSSGNTIYF
TRBV4-2,TRBJ1-2,CASSQEGGGQGDYGYTF
TRBV11-2,TRBJ1-2,CASSLFRAPGYTF
TRBV28,TRBJ2-7,CASRPPELYEQYF
TRBV18,TRBJ1-6,CASSPEGQGSPLHF
TRBV3-1/TRBV3-2,TRBJ2-7,CASSQMLDSYEQYF
TRBV5-6,TRBJ1-1,CASSLARGVTEAFF
TRBV12-3/TRBV12-4,TRBJ1-5,CASSFSNQPQHF
TRBV30,TRBJ2-3,CAWSSRGLGTDTQYF
TRBV18,TRBJ2-1,CASSLRQDSEQFF
TRBV21-1,TRBJ2-5,CASSLRLAGVRETQYF
TRBV10-3,TRBJ2-1,CAISGEDEQFF
TRBV2,TRBJ2-3,CASSEAPGPQTQYF
TRBV5-1,TRBJ2-1,CASSPEGLAGGHSTYNEQFF
TRBV5-8,TRBJ1-3,CASSQDLSGNTIYF
TRBV19,TRBJ1-1,CATGPRDTEAFF
TRBV5-1,TRBJ1-2,CASSLDRGTTNYGYTF
TRBV7-2,TRBJ2-5,CASSLQGSKETQYF
TRBV7-2,TRBJ1-2,CASSFRELGGYTF
TRBV5-1,TRBJ2-6,CASSLITGAGANVLTF
TRBV2,TRBJ1-2,CASSEEQGYYGYTF
TRBV28,TRBJ1-1,CAGGRDTEAFF
TRBV3-1/TRBV3-2,TRBJ1-1,CASSQASRNLGTEAFF
TRBV19,TRBJ1-3,CATSLERQSPGNTIYF
TRBV7-2,TRBJ2-1,CASSFGGEQFF